The rows below give T cell receptor beta chains drawn from one sample of a study of monozygotic twins with inflammatory bowel disease. TCRdb reprocessed the 5' RACE reads and reports one entry per CDR3 protein, with no DNA. This repertoire includes about 110,000 distinct CDR3 sequences. Material: blood. These receptors all stem from a human donor with ulcerative colitis or Crohn's disease, or a healthy co-twin of an affected twin (not recorded which). The CDR3 runs from the conserved cysteine through the conserved F or W. The order of the fields is J gene, V gene, CDR3 protein.

TRBJ1-2 | TRBV19 | CASRTPIAAYGYTF
TRBJ2-2 | TRBV7-3 | CASSLRGNTGELFF
TRBJ2-1 | TRBV7-9 | CASSLGTRSNEQFF
TRBJ2-7 | TRBV15 | CATSRGRLTSYEQYF
TRBJ2-2 | TRBV5-1 | CARSREDGAGELFF
TRBJ2-5 | TRBV6-5 | CASSYSLGSQETQYF
TRBJ2-2 | TRBV5-1 | CASRDRVDTGELFF
TRBJ2-3 | TRBV29-1 | CSVGGRLGTDTQYF
TRBJ2-7 | TRBV10-3 | CAISFPGDTGEQYF
TRBJ2-5 | TRBV5-1 | CASSQGLVIGETQYF
TRBJ2-2 | TRBV11-2 | CASSLGPRTGNTGELFF
TRBJ2-1 | TRBV5-1 | CASSLGLAGEGIYNEQFF
TRBJ2-3 | TRBV18 | CASSPRGGMWDTQYF
TRBJ1-4 | TRBV3-1 | CASSREIGDEKLFF
TRBJ2-1 | TRBV28 | CASGLAGYRSVGNEQFF
TRBJ2-2 | TRBV6-2/TRBV6-3 | CASSYSGLNTGELFF
TRBJ2-1 | TRBV20-1 | CSAAGPYNEQFF
TRBJ2-7 | TRBV7-9 | CASSTSGTGDGQYF
TRBJ2-1 | TRBV7-2 | CASSLPSRHEQFF
TRBJ2-5 | TRBV5-1 | CASSTGQYQETQYF
TRBJ2-7 | TRBV29-1 | CSVDQRNEQYF
TRBJ2-3 | TRBV20-1 | CSAREEAGGRDTQYF
TRBJ2-5 | TRBV20-1 | CSARATEETQYF
TRBJ2-2 | TRBV5-1 | CASSLRQGDTGELFF
TRBJ2-1 | TRBV6-5 | CASSSLAGGPRTYNEQFF
TRBJ2-1 | TRBV4-1 | CASSQDPGHAEQFF
TRBJ1-4 | TRBV20-1 | CSASEGGATNEKLFF